This T cell receptor (beta chain) comes out of a study of CD8 T cells in Susac syndrome. The CDR3 extends over 14 amino acids. The V end was cut by 1 base, the J end by 6 bases, with 9 bases between. Per the germline V gene, CDR1 is SEHNR and CDR2 is FQNEAQ (reference sequence). An input of about 0.5 to 1 ug of RNA was subjected to reverse transcription using random hexamers. TCRdb re-called the immunoSEQ multiplex PCR reads with MiXCR, one entry per CDR3 protein. The sample lists roughly 44,000 distinct CDR3 sequences; 90% to 95% were seen once. This rearrangement joins TRBV7-9 to TRBJ2-2; no definite D call. The sample taken for sequencing was CD8+ T cells from PBMCs. The sequence came from a human donor in good health. CDR3 sequence reads: CASSLERVPGELFF. The DNA for the CDR3 is TGTGCCAGCAGCTTAGAACGGGTACCCGGGGAGCTGTTTTTT.